The clone carrying this T cell receptor beta chain has just a few counts. Its matching antigen is unknown. From germline, CDR1 is SGHNT and CDR2 YYREEE (reference sequence). The ends lost 5 bases at V and 7 bases at J; junction bases unmatched: 14. There are 16 residues in the CDR3. Data came from immunoSEQ multiplex PCR; TCRdb stores just in-frame clones and leaves some out. The table records some 240,000 clones, over 60% of them present only once. Healthy HIV-negative adults with no recent acute infections or vaccinations were recruited as donors. It was into CD45RA+ naive and CD45RA-negative memory subsets that the CD4+ cells were split. The data derive from a study of shared clonotypes between healthy human individuals. Study-wide points: With a few donors compared, approximately 5% of naive CD4 clonotypes were shared.

The rearrangement links TRBV5-4 to TRBJ2-4; 8 nucleotides match TRBD2. The sequenced sample was memory CD4+ T cells sorted from blood. Sample subset: CD45RA-negative fraction. The clonotype originates from a man under 40 in good health. The DNA of the CDR3 is TGTGCCAGCAGTATAGAAGCGGGAGTAAACCTGAACATTCAGTACTTC. Amino acids: CASSIEAGVNLNIQYF.